The clone carrying this T cell receptor (beta chain) appeared a few times. What it binds is not known. Only in-frame clones appear in the TCRdb table, and some are missing; sequencing was by immunoSEQ multiplex PCR. The sample lists around 6,500 clones, 70% occurring once. This entry comes from a study of somatic mutations in cytotoxic T cells in rheumatoid arthritis. Flow cytometry was used to check the purity of CD4+ and CD8+ cells, which had been isolated by positive magnetic bead selection. This CDR3 contains 18 residues. With 4 bases removed from V and 5 bases from J, the gap between germline ends came to 21 bases. Points from the study as a whole: Antigenic targets recognized by the expanded CD8+ clones remained undetermined. Among rheumatoid arthritis patients and age-matched healthy controls, CD8+ T-cell clonality was not significantly different.

The TCR comes from a man aged 40-50 years in good health. The sequenced material came from CD8+ T cells sorted from blood. V usage is TRBV6-7 and J usage is TRBJ2-6; D unclear. TRBV6-7 is marked as an open reading frame, function uncertain. Here the CDR3 reads CASSSAMRLQSRANVLTF. CDR3 DNA sequence: TGTGCCAGCAGTTCCGCAATGCGTTTACAAAGTCGGGCCAACGTCCTGACTTTC.